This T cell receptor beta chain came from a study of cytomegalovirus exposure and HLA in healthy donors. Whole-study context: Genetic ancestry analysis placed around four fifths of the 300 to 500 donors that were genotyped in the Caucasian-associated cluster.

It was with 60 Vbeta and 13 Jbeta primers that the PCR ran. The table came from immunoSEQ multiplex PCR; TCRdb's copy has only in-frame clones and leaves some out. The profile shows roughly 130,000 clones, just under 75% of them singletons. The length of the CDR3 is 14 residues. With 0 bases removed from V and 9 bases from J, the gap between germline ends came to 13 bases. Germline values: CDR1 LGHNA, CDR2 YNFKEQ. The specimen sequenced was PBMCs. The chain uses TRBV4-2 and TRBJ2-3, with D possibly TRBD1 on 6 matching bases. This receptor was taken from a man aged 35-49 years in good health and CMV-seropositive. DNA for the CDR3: TGTGCCAGCAGCCAAGAACTAGGGGGAAGGACGCAGTATTTT. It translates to CASSQELGGRTQYF.